The source of this TCR beta chain is a study of cytomegalovirus exposure and HLA in healthy donors. The germline V gene has CDR1 LGHNA and CDR2 YNFKEQ. The CDR3 spans 14 residues. The PCR employed 60 Vbeta primers together with 13 Jbeta primers. The data were produced by immunoSEQ multiplex PCR, yet TCRdb's version contains in-frame clones alone and is incomplete. Among 85,000 to 130,000 clones listed, more than 65% were seen once. The clonotype comes from a boy aged 5-17 years in good health and CMV-seronegative. The specimen sequenced was PBMCs. The chain carries TRBV4-2 and TRBJ2-5; possibly TRBD2 for D (6 bases). The better agreement between TRBJ2-7 and the DNA end casts doubt on the J call. CDR3 sequence (DNA): TGTGCCAGCAGCCAAGAGGGACTCTCCTACGAGCAGTACTTC. It translates to CASSQEGLSYEQYF.